This T cell receptor (beta chain) was found in a study of graft-versus-host responses after intestinal transplantation. Per the germline V gene, CDR1 is SGHKS and CDR2 is YYEKEE (reference sequence). This CDR3 has 15 residues. V was pared by 4 bases and J by 2 bases, with 4 bases of the junction left unmatched. The graft tissue was processed, and this released both intraepithelial and lamina propria lymphocytes. Clones were read by immunoSEQ multiplex PCR, and TCRdb kept only the in-frame ones, dropping some. The sample holds some 15,000 clones, roughly 82% seen once. This TCR came from a human patient who received an intestinal transplant, so some T cells may come from the graft donor. The chain employs TRBV5-5 and TRBJ1-2; 11 positions match TRBD1. The source material was ileum tissue, sampled 17 days after transplant. As DNA, the CDR3 is TGTGCCAGCAGCGGACAGGGGGCGGTGAACTATGGCTACACCTTC. Its translation is CASSGQGAVNYGYTF.